The clone carrying this TCR beta chain was recorded a few times. Its antigen remains unknown. Measured with immunoSEQ multiplex PCR; TCRdb has only the in-frame clones, and not every one. Of about 98,000 clones detected, around nine tenths appear once; the ten largest clones hold approximately 4%. An approximately 130-subject validation cohort, separate from the approximately 670-subject first cohort, supplied the donors. The sample originates from a study of cytomegalovirus exposure and HLA in healthy donors. In the study overall: The 110 or so validation repertoires used the same platform as the approximately 700 first-cohort repertoires, a later analysis reported. General study points: It was 164 TCR beta chains that were listed as cytomegalovirus-associated. Most TCR sequences proved rare, with some public TCRs found in many donors.

Germline V gives CDR1 ENHRY, CDR2 SYGVKD. V shed 4 bases and J 2 bases; nucleotides not matched to a gene: 1. This CDR3 is built from 15 residues. The V call is TRBV10-3, the J call TRBJ2-3; 12 bases are shared with TRBD2. Sequencing was performed on PBMCs. The sequence was collected from a young woman in good health and CMV-seronegative. The CDR3 sequence is CAISGLAGATDTQYF. As DNA, the CDR3 is TGTGCCATCAGTGGACTAGCGGGAGCCACAGATACGCAGTATTTT.